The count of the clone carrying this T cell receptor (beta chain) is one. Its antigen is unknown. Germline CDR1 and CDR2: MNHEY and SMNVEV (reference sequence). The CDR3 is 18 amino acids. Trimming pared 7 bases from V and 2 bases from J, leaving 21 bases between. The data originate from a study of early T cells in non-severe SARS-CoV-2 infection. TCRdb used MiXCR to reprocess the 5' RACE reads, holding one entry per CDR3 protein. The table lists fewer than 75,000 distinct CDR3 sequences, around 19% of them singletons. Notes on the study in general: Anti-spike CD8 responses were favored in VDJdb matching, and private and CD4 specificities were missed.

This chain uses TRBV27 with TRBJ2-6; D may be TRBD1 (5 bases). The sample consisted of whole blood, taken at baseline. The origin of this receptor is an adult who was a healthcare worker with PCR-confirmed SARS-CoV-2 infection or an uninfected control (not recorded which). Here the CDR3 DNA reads TGTGCCAGCACCCAGGCCCCATACAGGAAAACTGGGGCCAACGTCCTGACTTTC. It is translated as CASTQAPYRKTGANVLTF.